Below, 16 T cell receptor beta chains from the same sample are listed, as sequenced in a study of T-cell reconstitution after alpha-beta-depleted transplantation in children. As it was prepared, the TCRbeta library received unique molecular identifiers. TCRdb used MiXCR to reprocess the PCR reads, holding one entry per CDR3 protein. Of around 370,000 distinct CDR3 sequences listed, 10% are singletons. The source was PBMCs from the stem cell graft donor, collected from the stem cell graft. Every receptor here comes from a human donor who donated a stem cell graft to a child with acute lymphoblastic leukemia.

The table lists this clonotype with a few counts. The chain couples TRBV27 to TRBJ2-1; 9 nucleotides align to TRBD2. The length of the CDR3 is 15 residues. J was trimmed by 3 bases and V by 7 bases; bases with no gene match: 7. Germline V CDR1 and CDR2: MNHEY, SMNVEV (reference sequence). CDR3 sequence reads: CASNHSGSYYNEQFF. As DNA, the CDR3 is TGTGCCAGCAACCATAGCGGGAGTTACTACAATGAGCAGTTCTTC.

This clonotype has just a few counts. The rearrangement uses TRBV27 and TRBJ2-1; 10 positions match TRBD2. The germline CDR1 and CDR2 sequences are MNHEY and SMNVEV (reference sequence). This CDR3 region has 13 residues. The V gene end was trimmed by 5 bases and the J gene end by 14 bases; junction bases not matched to a gene: 9. The CDR3 protein is CASSPPGLAREFF. For the CDR3, the DNA is TGTGCCAGCAGTCCCCCGGGACTAGCGCGAGAGTTCTTC.

This chain's CDR3 is CSARGGGRYEQYF. CDR3 sequence (DNA): TGCAGTGCTAGAGGAGGGGGGAGATACGAGCAGTACTTC. The gene calls are TRBV20-1 and TRBJ2-7; perhaps D is TRBD1 or TRBD2 (6 bases each). The CDR3 runs to 13 residues. V lost 1 base to trimming and J lost 4 bases, with 11 bases between them. CDR1 is DFQATT, CDR2 SNEGSKA, per germline (reference sequence).

In its sample, this clonotype was seen many times. This chain joins TRBV12-3 or TRBV12-4 and TRBJ1-1; D call uncertain. The V end lost 2 bases, the J end lost 6 bases, and 10 bases lay between the germline ends. The length of the CDR3 is 13 residues. Written as DNA, the CDR3 is TGTGCCAGCAGTTTAAACCGACTTGCTGAAGCTTTCTTT. This encodes CASSLNRLAEAFF.

This clonotype was observed a handful of times. V gene TRBV20-1 combines with J gene TRBJ2-3; 10 nucleotides match TRBD2. V was pared by 5 bases and J by 2 bases, with 7 bases of the junction left unmatched. This CDR3 spans 15 amino acids. Germline V CDR1 and CDR2: DFQATT, SNEGSKA (reference sequence). The CDR3 here is CSAWRTSGITDTQYF. The CDR3 DNA is TGCAGTGCTTGGAGGACTAGCGGAATCACAGATACGCAGTATTTT.

This clonotype turned up a few times. The chain couples TRBV10-3 to TRBJ2-1; 13 nucleotides match TRBD2. V was clipped by 8 bases and J by 7 bases; unmatched bases: 2. The CDR3 is 13 amino acids. Germline CDR1 reads ENHRY; CDR2 reads SYGVKD. The CDR3 sequence: CAIGLAGVNEQFF. In DNA, the CDR3 is TGTGCCATCGGACTAGCGGGAGTAAATGAGCAGTTCTTC.

This clonotype was found a few times. This chain links TRBV7-3 with TRBJ1-4, with D unresolved. CDR1 is SGHTA, CDR2 FQGTGA, per germline. Trimming took 5 bases from V and 8 from J, leaving 9 bases between them. This CDR3 contains 12 residues. The CDR3 region has the DNA TGTGCCAGCAGCCCCGACGGAGAAAAACTGTTTTTT. It yields the protein CASSPDGEKLFF.

The J gene is TRBJ1-6, the V gene TRBV5-1; maybe TRBD1 (6 bases). The CDR3 extends over 14 amino acids. Germline CDR1 is SGHRS and CDR2 is YFSETQ. The V and J ends lost 3 bases and 7 bases respectively, with 11 bases between them. CDR3 residues: CASSSGADNSPLHF. The CDR3 bases are TGCGCCAGCAGCTCGGGGGCGGACAATTCACCCCTCCACTTT.

In this sample, this clonotype turned up many times. The genes are TRBV12-3 or TRBV12-4 and TRBJ2-5, with D perhaps being TRBD1 or TRBD2 (6 bases each). The CDR3 consists of 16 residues. The V end lost 5 bases, the J end lost 3 bases, and 19 bases lay between the germline ends. The CDR3 reads CASSHLRGEVKETQYF. In DNA, the CDR3 is TGTGCCAGCAGTCATTTGAGGGGGGAGGTTAAAGAGACCCAGTACTTC.

This clonotype was counted between two and nine times. This chain links TRBV7-3 with TRBJ1-6, with a possible D match to TRBD1 (5 bases). The length of the CDR3 is 15 residues. Germline-derived CDR1 and CDR2 are SGHTA and FQGTGA. The ends were cut back, 4 bases at V and 10 bases at J, with 17 bases in the middle. The CDR3 nucleotides are TGTGCCAGCAGCTCTGACTTGACGGGGCAGTCACCCCTCCACTTT. It codes for CASSSDLTGQSPLHF.

The sample holds many counts of this clonotype. V and J are TRBV6-2 or TRBV6-3 and TRBJ2-2; D may match TRBD1 or TRBD2 (5 bases each). V was shortened by 7 bases and J by 1 base, with 13 bases between the two germline ends. Germline V gene lookup returns CDR1 MNHEY and CDR2 SVGEGT. The CDR3 sequence is 15 residues long. The chain's CDR3 is CASKRDGVNTGELFF. CDR3 bases: TGTGCCAGCAAAAGGGACGGGGTGAACACCGGGGAGCTGTTTTTT.

In this sample, this clonotype turned up many times. The chain employs TRBV28 and TRBJ2-7; D is unresolved. Germline V lookup: CDR1 MDHEN, CDR2 SYDVKM. Deletions cut 8 bases from V and 0 bases from J, with 20 bases between. The CDR3 extends over 16 amino acids. DNA of the CDR3: TGTGCCAGCTCCTTACCGCCCTGGACCAGCTCCTACGAGCAGTACTTC. Translation gives CASSLPPWTSSYEQYF.

Worth noting for this clonotype: An end of the junction differs from the germline gene, which may be a read error. The chain links TRBV7-9 to TRBJ2-5; D call uncertain. This CDR3 region has 15 residues. In germline, CDR1 is SEHNR, CDR2 FQNEAQ (reference sequence). CDR3 sequence reads: CASSLGRQAQETQCF. DNA for the CDR3: TGTGCCAGCAGCTTAGGTCGTCAGGCCCAAGAGACCCAGTGCTTC.

The chain recombines TRBV5-6 with TRBJ2-7; 12 bases are a match to TRBD1. The CDR3 contains 15 residues. Germline loops: CDR1 SGHDT, CDR2 YYEEEE. V shed 3 bases, J shed 4 bases, and the junction held 5 bases outside the gene matches. The CDR3 spells CASSYRDRGPYEQYF. In DNA, the CDR3 is TGTGCCAGCAGCTACCGGGACAGGGGGCCATACGAGCAGTACTTC.

A few counts support this clonotype. This sequence joins TRBV7-2 and TRBJ1-1; D gene uncertain. The CDR3 covers 11 residues. V shed 3 bases and J shed 6 bases, with 5 bases lying between them. CDR1 and CDR2 (germline): SGHTA, FQGNSA. The CDR3 here is CASSFVSEAFF. In nucleotides, the CDR3 is TGTGCCAGCAGCTTTGTCTCTGAAGCTTTCTTT.

This clonotype was recorded a few times. DNA for the CDR3: TGTGCCAGCAGCCCGGACATTAAAAGCACAGATACGCAGTATTTT. It encodes CASSPDIKSTDTQYF. The chain uses TRBV28 and TRBJ2-3; D possibly corresponds to TRBD1 (5 bases). Germline V lookup: CDR1 MDHEN, CDR2 SYDVKM. V lost 6 bases and J 0 bases, leaving 13 bases between the germline ends. The CDR3 covers 15 residues. Full variable domain (outside the CDR3, taken from reference TRBV28 and TRBJ2-3): DVKVTQSSRYLVKRTGEKVFLECVQDMDHENMFWYRQDPGLGLRLIYFSYDVKMKEKGDIPEGYSVSREKKERFSLILESASTNQTSMYLCASSPDIKSTDTQYFGPGTRLTVL.